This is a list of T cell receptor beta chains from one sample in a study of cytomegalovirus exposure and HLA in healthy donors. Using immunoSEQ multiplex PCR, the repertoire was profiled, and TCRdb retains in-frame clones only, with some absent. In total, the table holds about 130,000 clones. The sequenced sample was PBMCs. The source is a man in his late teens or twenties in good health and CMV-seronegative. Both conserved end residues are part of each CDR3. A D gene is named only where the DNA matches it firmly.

CDR3 protein: CASSPDMGRDTGELFF
D gene: .
V gene: TRBV9
J gene: TRBJ2-2
CDR3 length: 16

CDR3 protein: CASSLAANTGELFF
D gene: .
V gene: TRBV11-3
J gene: TRBJ2-2
CDR3 length: 14

CDR3 protein: CASTKNLRDNYGYTF
D gene: .
V gene: TRBV5-1
J gene: TRBJ1-2
CDR3 length: 15

CDR3 protein: CASSTDSRETQYF
D gene: .
V gene: TRBV5-6
J gene: TRBJ2-5
CDR3 length: 13

CDR3 protein: CSVESGFNYGYTF
D gene: .
V gene: TRBV29-1
J gene: TRBJ1-2
CDR3 length: 13

CDR3 protein: CASAQWAGGRSPLHF
D gene: TRBD1
V gene: TRBV5-8
J gene: TRBJ1-6
CDR3 length: 15

CDR3 protein: CASSPTGSDTQYF
D gene: .
V gene: TRBV11-1
J gene: TRBJ2-3
CDR3 length: 13

CDR3 protein: CASSPRKTNYGYTF
D gene: .
V gene: TRBV5-4
J gene: TRBJ1-2
CDR3 length: 14

CDR3 protein: CASSLQVGYGYTF
D gene: .
V gene: TRBV19
J gene: TRBJ1-2
CDR3 length: 13

CDR3 protein: CASSEQGAPYEQYF
D gene: TRBD1
V gene: TRBV10-1
J gene: TRBJ2-7
CDR3 length: 14